This T cell receptor (beta chain) appears in the sequencing data of a study of molecular identifiers for immune sequencing clone quantification. TCRdb processed the PCR reads anew with MiXCR; each CDR3 protein has one entry. The sample lists under 800,000 distinct CDR3 sequences, 25% seen once, with about 0.8% in the top ten. This CDR3 spans 14 amino acids. The V gene lost 0 bases and the J gene lost 8 bases, with 13 bases spanning the gap. The germline V gene has CDR1 MNHEY and CDR2 SVGAGI. This clonotype has a handful of counts. Source material: naive CD8+ T cells from blood, with Jurkat cell RNA spiked in. Subset indicated: FACS-sorted CD8+CD4-CCR7+CD45RA+ naive T cells. The chain employs TRBV6-5 and TRBJ1-2, with a tentative D call TRBD1 (6 bases). The source of this sequence is a human donor in good health. Some libraries in this study had Jurkat cell RNA spiked in. CDR3 DNA sequence: TGTGCCAGCAGTTACTCGGAGGGGGTCGGGGGCTACACCTTC. It codes for CASSYSEGVGGYTF.